This entry describes one T cell receptor (beta chain). This table comes from immunoSEQ multiplex PCR, and its TCRdb copy is limited to in-frame clones, with some not included. The sample includes some 13,000 clones, less than 85% of them seen just once. The sample is drawn from a study of CD4+ T cells in melanoma. Sample: cells from a culture (not recorded whether cultured in vitro). This clonotype was obtained from a human donor with melanoma.

The CDR3 coding sequence is TGTGCCAGTAGTATAGACATCCTAGCGGGGGGTGGAACCGGGGAGCTGTTTTTT. Protein sequence: CASSIDILAGGGTGELFF. V gene TRBV19 combines with J gene TRBJ2-2; 11 bases map to TRBD2. The CDR3 extends over 18 amino acids. Trimming took 0 bases from V and 5 from J; bases not matched to a gene: 8. Germline CDR1 LNHDA, CDR2 SQIVND (reference sequence).